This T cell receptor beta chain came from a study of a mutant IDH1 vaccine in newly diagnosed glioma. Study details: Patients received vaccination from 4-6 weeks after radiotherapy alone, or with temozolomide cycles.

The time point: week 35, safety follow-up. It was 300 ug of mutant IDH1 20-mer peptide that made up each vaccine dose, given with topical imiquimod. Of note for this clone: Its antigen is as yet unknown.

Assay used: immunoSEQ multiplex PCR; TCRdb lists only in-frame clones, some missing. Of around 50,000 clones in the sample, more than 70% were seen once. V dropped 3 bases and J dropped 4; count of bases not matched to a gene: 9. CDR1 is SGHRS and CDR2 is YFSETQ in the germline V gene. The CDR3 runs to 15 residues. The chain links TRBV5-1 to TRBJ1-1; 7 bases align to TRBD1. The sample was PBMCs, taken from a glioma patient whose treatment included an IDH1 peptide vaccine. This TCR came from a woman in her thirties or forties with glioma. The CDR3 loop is CASSSGDRAGTEAFF. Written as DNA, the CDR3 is TGCGCCAGCAGCTCGGGTGACAGGGCGGGCACTGAAGCTTTCTTT.